The entry that follows covers one T cell receptor (beta chain) sequence. The sample belongs to a study of blood T cell repertoires in COVID-19. Deletions cut 5 bases from V and 3 bases from J, with 16 bases between. Germline assignment: CDR1 GTSNPN and CDR2 SVGIG (reference sequence). CDR3 length equals 14 residues. Using immunoSEQ multiplex PCR, the repertoire was profiled, and TCRdb retains in-frame clones only, with some absent. The table records about 260,000 clones, 70% to 90% of them present only once. The TCR comes from a man aged 45-60 years who had been exposed to COVID-19. Sequencing was done on a sample of PBMCs or T cells enriched from blood (not recorded which). The chain links TRBV30 to TRBJ1-1, with D possibly being TRBD1 (5 bases). The CDR3 loop reads CAWAREGRDTEAFF. CDR3 nucleotides: TGTGCCTGGGCCAGGGAGGGGAGGGACACTGAAGCTTTCTTT.